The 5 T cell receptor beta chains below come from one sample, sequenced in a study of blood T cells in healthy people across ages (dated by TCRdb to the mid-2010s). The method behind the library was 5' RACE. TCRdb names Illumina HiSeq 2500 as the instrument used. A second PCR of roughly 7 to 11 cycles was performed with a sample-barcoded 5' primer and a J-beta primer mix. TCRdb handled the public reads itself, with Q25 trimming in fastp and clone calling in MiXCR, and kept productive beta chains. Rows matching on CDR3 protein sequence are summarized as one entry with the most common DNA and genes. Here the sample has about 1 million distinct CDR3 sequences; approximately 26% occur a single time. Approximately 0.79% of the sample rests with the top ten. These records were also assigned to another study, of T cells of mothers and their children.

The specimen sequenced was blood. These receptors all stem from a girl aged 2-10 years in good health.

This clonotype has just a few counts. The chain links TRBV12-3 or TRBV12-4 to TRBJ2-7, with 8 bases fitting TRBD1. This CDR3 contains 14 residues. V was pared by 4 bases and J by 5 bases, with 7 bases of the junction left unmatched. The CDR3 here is CASSSDREPNEQYF. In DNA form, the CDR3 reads TGTGCCAGCAGTTCGGACAGGGAACCGAACGAGCAGTACTTC.

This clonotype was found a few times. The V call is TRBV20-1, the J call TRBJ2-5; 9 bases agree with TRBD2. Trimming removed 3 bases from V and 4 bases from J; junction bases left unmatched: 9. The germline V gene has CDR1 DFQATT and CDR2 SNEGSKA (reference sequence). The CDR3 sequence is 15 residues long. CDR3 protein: CSASSISGGLETQYF. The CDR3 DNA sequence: TGCAGTGCTAGTTCCATTAGCGGGGGCTTAGAGACCCAGTACTTC.

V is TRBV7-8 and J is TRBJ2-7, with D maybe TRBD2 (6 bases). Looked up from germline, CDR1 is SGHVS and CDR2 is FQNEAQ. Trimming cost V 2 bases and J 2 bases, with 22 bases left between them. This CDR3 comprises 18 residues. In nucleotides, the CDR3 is TGTGCCAGCAGCTTACGCCCTAACGGGGGAGTTAGGACCTACGAGCAGTACTTC. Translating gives CASSLRPNGGVRTYEQYF.

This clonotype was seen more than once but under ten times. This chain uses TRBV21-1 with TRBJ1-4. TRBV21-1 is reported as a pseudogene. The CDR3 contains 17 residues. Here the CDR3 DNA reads TGTGCCAGCAGCCCTACTATTGAACCCGTATGGAATGAAAAACTGTTTTTT. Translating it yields CASSPTIEPVWNEKLFF.

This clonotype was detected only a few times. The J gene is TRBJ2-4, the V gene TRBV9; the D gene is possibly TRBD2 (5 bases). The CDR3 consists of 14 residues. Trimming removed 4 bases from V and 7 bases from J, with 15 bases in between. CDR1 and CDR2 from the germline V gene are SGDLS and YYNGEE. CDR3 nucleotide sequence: TGTGCCAGCAGCCCCGGGGAGAAGAGGAACATTCAGTACTTC. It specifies CASSPGEKRNIQYF.